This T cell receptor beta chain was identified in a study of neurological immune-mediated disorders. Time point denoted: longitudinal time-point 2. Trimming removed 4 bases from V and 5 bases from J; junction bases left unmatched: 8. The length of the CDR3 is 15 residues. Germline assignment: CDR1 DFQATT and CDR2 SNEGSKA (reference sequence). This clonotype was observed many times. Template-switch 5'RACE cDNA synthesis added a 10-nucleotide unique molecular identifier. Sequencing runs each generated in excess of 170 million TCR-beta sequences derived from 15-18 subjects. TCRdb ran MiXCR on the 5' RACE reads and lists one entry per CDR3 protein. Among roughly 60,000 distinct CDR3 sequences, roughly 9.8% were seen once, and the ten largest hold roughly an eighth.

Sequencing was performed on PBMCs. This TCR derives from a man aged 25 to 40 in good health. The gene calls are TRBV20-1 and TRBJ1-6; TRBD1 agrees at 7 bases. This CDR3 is CSATMRQGNNSPLHF. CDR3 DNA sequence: TGCAGTGCTACCATGCGACAGGGAAATAATTCACCCCTCCACTTT.